What follows are 15 T cell receptor beta chains derived from one specimen sequenced in a study of cytomegalovirus exposure and HLA in healthy donors. The protocol was immunoSEQ multiplex PCR, while the TCRdb copy is restricted to in-frame clones and leaves out a portion. The sample gives about 130,000 clones, about 87% of which show up once; about 6.7% is in the top ten. Source material: PBMCs. These receptors were obtained from a woman between 25 and 40 years old in good health and CMV-seropositive.

This CDR3 reads CASSVEAGGTEAFF. The CDR3 DNA sequence: TGTGCCAGCAGTGTTGAAGCGGGAGGGACTGAAGCTTTCTTT. The J gene is TRBJ1-1, the V gene TRBV2, with D uncertain. The V and J ends lost 4 bases and 5 bases respectively, with 14 bases between them. Per germline, CDR1 SNHLY and CDR2 FYNNEI. The CDR3 runs to 14 residues.

The chain couples TRBV5-1 to TRBJ1-1, with D perhaps matching TRBD1 (6 bases). The CDR3 consists of 14 residues. V was trimmed by 4 bases and J by 0 bases, leaving 10 bases between them. The germline V gene has CDR1 SGHRS and CDR2 YFSETQ. CDR3 nucleotide sequence: TGCGCCAGCAGCGAACAGGGACTGAACACTGAAGCTTTCTTT. Translating it yields CASSEQGLNTEAFF.

The gene calls are TRBV2 and TRBJ2-7; 10 nucleotides match TRBD2. The germline V gene encodes CDR1 SNHLY and CDR2 FYNNEI. The V gene end was trimmed by 3 bases and the J gene end by 3 bases; junction bases not matched to a gene: 5. This CDR3 is 15 amino acids long. CDR3 sequence: CASSEGLAGDYEQYF. CDR3 nucleotide sequence: TGTGCCAGCAGTGAGGGGCTAGCGGGAGACTACGAGCAGTACTTC.

This chain connects TRBV18 to TRBJ1-2, with no clear D. Between the trimmed V and J ends, which lost 3 bases and 3 bases, there was a span of 11 bases. Germline CDR1 KGHSH, CDR2 LQKENI. The CDR3 runs 14 residues. The CDR3 region is CASSPAEVDYGYTF. CDR3 sequence (DNA): TGTGCCAGCTCACCGGCAGAGGTGGACTATGGCTACACCTTC. Filled out from reference TRBV18 and TRBJ1-2, the complete variable domain reads NAGVMQNPRHLVRRRGQEARLRCSPMKGHSHVYWYRQLPEEGLKFMVYLQKENIIDESGMPKERFSAEFPKEGPSILRIQQVVRGDSAAYFCASSPAEVDYGYTFGSGTRLTVV.

This clone has just a few counts. This rearrangement joins TRBV21-1 to TRBJ1-5; the table's D call, TRBD1, has no DNA check behind it. TRBV21-1 is shown as a pseudogene. CDR3 length: 16 residues. The CDR3, as DNA: TGTGCCAGCAGCAAAATAGGGCGCAGGGTCAATCAGCCCCAGCATTTT. Its protein is CASSKIGRRVNQPQHF.

V usage is TRBV19 and J usage is TRBJ1-5; 9 bases are a match to TRBD1. Germline values: CDR1 LNHDA, CDR2 SQIVND (reference sequence). Trimming removed 5 bases from V and 9 bases from J; junction bases left unmatched: 11. CDR3 length: 15 amino acids. The CDR3 loop is CASSPPGQGSGPQHF. In DNA form, the CDR3 reads TGTGCCAGTAGTCCCCCTGGACAGGGGAGCGGGCCCCAGCATTTT.

The gene calls are TRBV28 and TRBJ1-1; 7 nucleotides match TRBD1. The ends lost 4 bases at V and 3 bases at J; junction bases unmatched: 14. The germline gives CDR1 MDHEN, CDR2 SYDVKM. CDR3 length: 17 amino acids. The CDR3 loop reads CASSSERGRRYDTEAFF. DNA of the CDR3: TGTGCCAGCAGTTCAGAAAGGGGGCGTCGATATGACACTGAAGCTTTCTTT.

The rearrangement links TRBV27 to TRBJ2-7, with 11 positions matching TRBD2. J gave up 8 bases and V 8 bases, and 11 bases lay outside the gene matches. The CDR3 has 14 residues. Germline V gives CDR1 MNHEY, CDR2 SMNVEV (reference sequence). CDR3 nucleotides: TGTGCCAGCCGACGAGGGACTAGCGGTCCCCAGCAGTACTTC. This translates into CASRRGTSGPQQYF.

This clone has just a few counts. V and J are TRBV5-5 and TRBJ2-7; tentative D call: TRBD1 (6 bases). Looked up from germline, CDR1 is SGHKS and CDR2 is YYEKEE (reference sequence). V shed 0 bases and J shed 2 bases, with 12 bases lying between them. The CDR3 has 15 amino acids. The CDR3 loop is CASSLGTGQAYEQYF. CDR3 DNA: TGTGCCAGCAGCTTGGGAACGGGACAAGCCTACGAGCAGTACTTC. The variable domain in full, with the rest retrieved from reference TRBV5-5 and TRBJ2-7, is DAGVTQSPTHLIKTRGQQVTLRCSPISGHKSVSWYQQVLGQGPQFIFQYYEKEERGRGNFPDRFSARQFPNYSSELNVNALLLGDSALYLCASSLGTGQAYEQYFGPGTRLTVT.

This sequence joins TRBV9 and TRBJ2-3; maybe TRBD2 (6 bases). This CDR3 is 16 amino acids long. The germline CDR1 and CDR2 sequences are SGDLS and YYNGEE. Trimming stripped 0 bases from V and 0 bases from J, with 11 bases between. CDR3 residues: CASSVVFGRSTDTQYF. CDR3 bases: TGTGCCAGCAGCGTAGTGTTTGGGAGGAGCACAGATACGCAGTATTTT.

The chain uses TRBV6-1 and TRBJ1-1; the match to TRBD1 covers 9 bases. CDR3 length: 14 amino acids. V lost 6 bases, J lost 4 bases, and 6 bases stayed unmatched. Germline CDR1 MNHNS, CDR2 SASEGT. The DNA for the CDR3 is TGTGCCAGCAGCAAAGACAGGGGGAGCACTGAAGCTTTCTTT. This gives the protein CASSKDRGSTEAFF.

The rearrangement joins TRBV28 to TRBJ1-2; TRBD1 matches 7 bases. The V and J ends lost 6 bases and 9 bases, in that order; junction bases with no gene match: 10. The CDR3 length is 13 residues. CDR1 and CDR2 from the germline V gene are MDHEN and SYDVKM. The CDR3 coding sequence is TGTGCCAGCAGCCCTGGGGACAGCGGGCGCTACACCTTC. Translating it yields CASSPGDSGRYTF.

CDR3: CASTAGLAGGDNEQFF. CDR3 in DNA: TGTGCCAGCACAGCAGGCCTAGCGGGGGGGGACAATGAGCAGTTCTTC. The chain joins TRBV2 to TRBJ2-1; TRBD2 agrees at 12 bases. V shed 7 bases and J 5 bases; nucleotides not matched to a gene: 9. The germline V gene encodes CDR1 SNHLY and CDR2 FYNNEI. This CDR3 is built from 16 residues.

In this sample, this clone turned up once. The chain combines TRBV28 with TRBJ1-1; D not certain. V shed 2 bases and J shed 4 bases, with 8 bases lying between them. This CDR3 has 13 residues. Germline CDR1 reads MDHEN; CDR2 reads SYDVKM. CDR3 region: CASSLAPGTEAFF. For the CDR3, the DNA is TGTGCCAGCAGTTTAGCTCCGGGCACTGAAGCTTTCTTT.

This chain joins TRBV19 and TRBJ2-2; no definite D call. Between the trimmed V and J ends, which lost 1 base and 6 bases, there was a span of 6 bases. The CDR3 runs to 13 residues. The V gene's germline CDR1 is LNHDA and CDR2 SQIVND (reference sequence). This CDR3 is CASSIANPGELFF. DNA of the CDR3: TGTGCCAGTAGTATAGCTAACCCCGGGGAGCTGTTTTTT.